Listed here are 19 T cell receptor beta chains from one sample, sequenced in a study of cytomegalovirus exposure and HLA in healthy donors. The study ran its PCR with 60 Vbeta and 13 Jbeta primers. Sequenced by immunoSEQ multiplex PCR; TCRdb stores in-frame clones only, minus some. This table has over 150,000 clones, 85% appearing once. The specimen sequenced was PBMCs. Every receptor here comes from a boy younger than 10 in good health and CMV-seronegative.

V usage is TRBV6-6 and J usage is TRBJ1-1; D gene unclear. The CDR3 contains 14 residues. V was clipped by 5 bases and J by 0 bases, with 10 bases between them. Germline V gives CDR1 MNHNY, CDR2 SVGAGI (reference sequence). The CDR3 region has the DNA TGTGCCAGCAGTCGCCGGGGAATGAACACTGAAGCTTTCTTT. This codes for CASSRRGMNTEAFF.

This chain links TRBV10-3 with TRBJ2-1, with TRBD1 matching over 7 bases. CDR1 is ENHRY, CDR2 SYGVKD, per germline. Trimming took 4 bases from V and 8 from J; bases not matched to a gene: 5. This CDR3 contains 13 residues. In nucleotides, the CDR3 is TGTGCCATCAGTGGGACAGGTCTCGATGAGCAGTTCTTC. Translation: CAISGTGLDEQFF.

The CDR3 DNA sequence: TGCAGCGTTGTGGGACAGGAACACTACGAGCAGTACTTC. Residues: CSVVGQEHYEQYF. This chain connects TRBV29-1 to TRBJ2-7; 8 bases match TRBD1. V lost 4 bases, J lost 3 bases, and 5 bases stayed unmatched. Germline assignment: CDR1 SQVTM and CDR2 ANQGSEA. This CDR3 has 13 residues.

The V gene is TRBV11-2, the J gene TRBJ1-2, with D tentatively TRBD1 (6 bases). Germline loops: CDR1 SGHAT, CDR2 FQNNGV. Trimming left V 8 bases short and J 8 bases short, with 12 bases between. The CDR3 is made up of 11 amino acids. The CDR3 nucleotides read TGTGCCAGCGCGAAGGGGGAGGGCTACACCTTC. Translation gives CASAKGEGYTF.

V usage is TRBV11-2 and J usage is TRBJ2-2, with 7 bases aligning to TRBD2. The CDR3 length is 14 residues. Germline V gene data show CDR1 as SGHAT and CDR2 as FQNNGV. J lost 1 base, V lost 4 bases, and 0 bases had no gene match. This CDR3 is CASSSSGNTGELFF. The CDR3 DNA follows: TGTGCCAGCAGCTCTAGCGGGAACACCGGGGAGCTGTTTTTT.

This clone showed up just a few times. The genes are TRBV11-2 and TRBJ2-1, with 12 positions matching TRBD2. This CDR3 comprises 17 residues. Trimming cost V 4 bases and J 3 bases; bases outside gene matches: 7. Per germline, CDR1 SGHAT and CDR2 FQNNGV. CDR3 sequence: CASSSTRTSGIYNEQFF. The CDR3 nucleotides read TGTGCCAGCAGCTCAACCCGGACTAGCGGGATCTACAATGAGCAGTTCTTC.

This chain joins TRBV15 and TRBJ2-3; perhaps TRBD1 as D (6 bases). V gave up 4 bases and J gave up 4 bases, with 12 bases separating them. Looked up from germline, CDR1 is LNHNV and CDR2 is YYDKDF (reference sequence). This CDR3 comprises 14 residues. The CDR3 DNA sequence: TGTGCCACCAGCACCCGTGACAGGTCAGATACGCAGTATTTT. This sequence encodes CATSTRDRSDTQYF.

This clone is a singleton in its sample. V is TRBV28 and J is TRBJ1-5; a possible D gene is TRBD1 (6 bases). Germline CDR1 reads MDHEN; CDR2 reads SYDVKM. The CDR3 spans 16 residues. The germline V and J ends were trimmed by 3 bases and 0 bases, with 12 bases remaining between them. The CDR3 here is CASSFLRGTSNQPQHF. The DNA of the CDR3 is TGTGCCAGCAGTTTTCTGAGGGGGACTAGCAATCAGCCCCAGCATTTT.

The chain has TRBV7-9 and TRBJ2-7; TRBD2 might be the D (5 bases). The CDR3 is 16 amino acids. The germline V gene has CDR1 SEHNR and CDR2 FQNEAQ (reference sequence). Trimming removed 7 bases at V and 0 bases at J, with 19 bases between. CDR3: CASISTNSRDSYEQYF. The CDR3 coding sequence is TGTGCCAGCATCAGCACGAATTCACGGGACTCCTACGAGCAGTACTTC.

V gene TRBV30 combines with J gene TRBJ2-4; TRBD1 agrees at 11 bases. CDR3 length: 18 amino acids. The germline CDR1 and CDR2 sequences are GTSNPN and SVGIG (reference sequence). The V segment lost 6 bases and the J segment 1 base; nucleotides outside the gene matches: 14. CDR3 sequence reads: CACGTGGSRVSAKNIQYF. In nucleotides, the CDR3 is TGTGCCTGTGGGACAGGGGGATCGAGGGTAAGCGCCAAAAACATTCAGTACTTC.

The chain has TRBV28 and TRBJ2-2; D is perhaps TRBD1 (5 bases). The V gene lost 5 bases and the J gene lost 0 bases, with 10 bases spanning the gap. Germline V lookup: CDR1 MDHEN, CDR2 SYDVKM. The CDR3 contains 15 residues. The CDR3 coding sequence is TGTGCCAGCAGTCAACAGGCTCCGAACACCGGGGAGCTGTTTTTT. The encoded protein is CASSQQAPNTGELFF.

The rearrangement joins TRBV15 to TRBJ1-3; a weak D match, TRBD1 (5 bases). The V and J ends lost 2 bases and 0 bases respectively, with 8 bases between them. This CDR3 contains 15 residues. In germline, CDR1 is LNHNV, CDR2 YYDKDF (reference sequence). The CDR3 spells CATSRRGTSGNTIYF. CDR3 sequence (DNA): TGTGCCACCAGCAGACGGGGGACCTCTGGAAACACCATATATTTT.

V usage is TRBV28 and J usage is TRBJ1-2, with a weak D call TRBD1 (6 bases). Germline-derived CDR1 and CDR2 are MDHEN and SYDVKM. This CDR3 contains 12 residues. V was pared by 5 bases and J by 4 bases, with 8 bases between. CDR3: CASSGQLYGYTF. The CDR3 coding sequence is TGTGCCAGCAGTGGACAGCTCTATGGCTACACCTTC.

J is TRBJ1-2 and V is TRBV29-1; TRBD1 matches at 7 bases. The CDR3 consists of 11 residues. The V and J ends lost 6 bases and 6 bases, in that order; junction bases with no gene match: 4. CDR1 is SQVTM and CDR2 is ANQGSEA in the germline V gene. CDR3 in amino acids: CSVVGTDGYTF. CDR3 DNA sequence: TGCAGCGTGGTGGGGACAGATGGCTACACCTTC.

This chain connects TRBV7-2 to TRBJ2-3; 12 positions agree with TRBD2. In germline, CDR1 is SGHTA, CDR2 FQGNSA. After removal of 5 bases from V and 4 bases from J, the junction contained 4 bases not matched to a gene. The CDR3 totals 15 residues. The CDR3 nucleotides are TGTGCCAGCAGCCGGACTAGCGGGAAGTCAGATACGCAGTATTTT. It translates to CASSRTSGKSDTQYF. The full variable domain, completed using reference TRBV7-2 and TRBJ2-3, is GAGVSQSPSNKVTEKGKDVELRCDPISGHTALYWYRQSLGQGLEFLIYFQGNSAPDKSGLPSDRFSAERTGGSVSTLTIQRTQQEDSAVYLCASSRTSGKSDTQYFGPGTRLTVL.

The CDR3 sequence is CATYIGGEVFF. DNA for the CDR3: TGTGCCACCTATATTGGGGGGGAGGTTTTCTTT. The chain couples TRBV30 to TRBJ1-1; tentatively, D is TRBD1 (5 bases). V lost 8 bases to trimming and J lost 13 bases, with 20 bases between them. The germline V gene has CDR1 GTSNPN and CDR2 SVGIG (reference sequence). The CDR3 loop spans 11 amino acids.

This chain joins TRBV27 and TRBJ2-1; no firm D call. CDR3 length equals 18 residues. Trimming cost V 5 bases and J 0 bases, with 20 bases left between them. Germline V gene sequence: CDR1 MNHEY, CDR2 SMNVEV (reference sequence). The CDR3 region has the DNA TGTGCCAGCAGTCGCACCCGTGTGGGCGCCAGCTCCTACAATGAGCAGTTCTTC. Translation: CASSRTRVGASSYNEQFF.

The chain employs TRBV28 and TRBJ1-2, with D unresolved. CDR3 size: 12 residues. V was cut by 5 bases and J by 8 bases, with 12 bases left in between. Germline CDR1 reads MDHEN; CDR2 reads SYDVKM. The chain's CDR3 is CASSPRAGGYTF. CDR3 nucleotides: TGTGCCAGCAGTCCCCGGGCGGGCGGCTACACCTTC.

This clone was counted once. V is TRBV6-6 and J is TRBJ2-1, with D unresolved. CDR1 and CDR2 (germline): MNHNY, SVGAGI (reference sequence). The CDR3 sequence is 11 residues long. V gave up 5 bases and J gave up 4 bases, with 3 bases separating them. For the CDR3, the DNA is TGTGCCAGCAGTCCATACAATGAGCAGTTCTTC. Its translation: CASSPYNEQFF.